The 26 T cell receptor beta chains below were found in one sample sequenced in a study of T cell repertoires in aging, cancer and after chemotherapy. TCR beta rearrangements were amplified from peripheral blood genomic DNA. Multiplex touch-down PCR with TRB-A/B primers amplified rearranged V-D-J TRB sequences. TCRdb reprocessed the multiplex PCR reads with MiXCR, giving one entry per CDR3 protein. Of about 10,000 distinct CDR3 sequences in the sample, roughly 35% were seen once. The sample comprised blood. These receptors were obtained from a human donor in good health.

This clonotype has more than one count but fewer than ten. CDR3 coding DNA: TGTGCCAGCTCACCCGGACCTCGGAAGGGAATGGGCGAGCAGTACTTC. Translating gives CASSPGPRKGMGEQYF. This chain links TRBV18 with TRBJ2-7, with D uncertain. Germline CDR1 KGHSH, CDR2 LQKENI. The CDR3 runs 16 residues. V was trimmed by 3 bases and J by 6 bases, leaving 21 bases between them.

This clonotype is categorized as medium-sized. The genes are TRBV29-1 and TRBJ2-3; 10 positions agree with TRBD1. Germline CDR1 is SQVTM and CDR2 is ANQGSEA. CDR3 size: 13 residues. J lost 2 bases, V lost 7 bases, and 3 bases had no gene match. The CDR3 DNA reads as TGCAGCGGGACAGGGGGAGTCACAGATACGCAGTATTTT. It is translated as CSGTGGVTDTQYF.

This clonotype was seen more than once but under ten times. This chain uses TRBV18 with TRBJ2-1, with D perhaps TRBD2 (5 bases). V was trimmed by 6 bases and J by 6 bases, leaving 15 bases between them. CDR3 length equals 14 residues. Looked up from germline, CDR1 is KGHSH and CDR2 is LQKENI. CDR3 amino acids: CASSLLTGINEQFF. The CDR3 nucleotides are TGTGCCAGCTCTTTGTTGACGGGAATCAATGAGCAGTTCTTC.

The chain combines TRBV12-3 or TRBV12-4 with TRBJ2-2; D is ambiguous. CDR3 length: 16 residues. Trimming shortened V by 6 bases and J by 5 bases, and 19 bases separated the two germline ends. The CDR3 region is CASSTSRTMGTGELFF. The CDR3 bases are TGTGCCAGCAGCACCTCACGGACCATGGGAACCGGGGAGCTGTTTTTT.

The rearrangement uses TRBV6-1 and TRBJ1-5; D uncertain. Trimming pared 3 bases from V and 0 bases from J, leaving 9 bases between. Germline V lookup: CDR1 MNHNS, CDR2 SASEGT. This CDR3 comprises 15 residues. In DNA, the CDR3 is TGTGCCAGCAGTGATCCCAACAATAGCAATCAGCCCCAGCATTTT. Translating gives CASSDPNNSNQPQHF.

This clonotype is deemed medium-sized. The V and J genes are TRBV29-1 and TRBJ2-7, with D possibly being TRBD2 (6 bases). Germline values: CDR1 SQVTM, CDR2 ANQGSEA. The length of the CDR3 is 14 residues. V lost 0 bases, J lost 3 bases, and 12 bases lay in between. CDR3 bases: TGCAGCGTTGAAGATGGGCTAGCGAGCTACGAGCAGTACTTC. Translating it yields CSVEDGLASYEQYF.

This clonotype qualifies as medium-sized. J is TRBJ2-7 and V is TRBV29-1; TRBD1 agrees at 10 bases. The CDR3 contains 12 residues. Germline lookup yields CDR1 SQVTM and CDR2 ANQGSEA. After removal of 6 bases from V and 5 bases from J, the junction contained 4 bases not matched to a gene. Written as DNA, the CDR3 is TGCAGCGTAGTGACAGGGGGCGACGAGCAGTACTTC. Translated, it gives CSVVTGGDEQYF.

This clonotype was found a few times. CDR3 in DNA: TGTGCCAGCAGTTTAGAGGCGGGGGTCTACGAGCAGTACTTC. As protein: CASSLEAGVYEQYF. The chain links TRBV12-3 or TRBV12-4 to TRBJ2-7; 7 nucleotides agree with TRBD2. The CDR3 consists of 14 residues. With V trimmed by 1 base and J by 3 bases, 3 bases remained unmatched.

The chain joins TRBV6-5 to TRBJ2-2; 9 nucleotides agree with TRBD2. With V trimmed by 5 bases and J by 5 bases, 6 bases remained unmatched. The CDR3 loop spans 15 amino acids. From germline, CDR1 is MNHEY and CDR2 SVGAGI. The CDR3, as DNA: TGTGCCAGCAGTCTTAGCGGGAGCGGGACCGGGGAGCTGTTTTTT. Translation: CASSLSGSGTGELFF.

This clonotype counts as medium-sized (0.01 to 0.1%). This chain joins TRBV29-1 and TRBJ1-1; D remains unclear. Trimming removed 3 bases from V and 1 base from J, with 9 bases in between. The CDR3 is 13 residues long. Germline lookup yields CDR1 SQVTM and CDR2 ANQGSEA. For the CDR3, the DNA is TGCAGCGTTGACATCGGACGGAACACTGAAGCTTTCTTT. Translated: CSVDIGRNTEAFF.

By share, this clonotype counts as medium-sized (0.01 to 0.1%). The chain combines TRBV19 with TRBJ2-3; D gene ambiguous. Looked up from germline, CDR1 is LNHDA and CDR2 is SQIVND (reference sequence). The ends were cut back, 11 bases at V and 2 bases at J, with 14 bases in the middle. The CDR3 is made up of 13 amino acids. The CDR3 spells CAAGPRNTDTQYF. CDR3 nucleotides: TGTGCCGCTGGCCCGCGGAACACAGATACGCAGTATTTT.

This clonotype was detected a few times. This sequence joins TRBV19 and TRBJ2-1; D unclear. Germline V gives CDR1 LNHDA, CDR2 SQIVND (reference sequence). The V end was cut by 3 bases, the J end by 3 bases, with 6 bases between. There are 13 residues in the CDR3. The CDR3 protein is CASSMLSYNEQFF. CDR3 nucleotides: TGTGCCAGTAGTATGCTCAGCTACAATGAGCAGTTCTTC. The full variable domain, with the rest looked up from reference TRBV19 and TRBJ2-1, is DGGITQSPKYLFRKEGQNVTLSCEQNLNHDAMYWYRQDPGQGLRLIYYSQIVNDFQKGDIAEGYSVSREKKESFPLTVTSAQKNPTAFYLCASSMLSYNEQFFGPGTRLTVL.

With regard to this clonotype: This may come from a read error, since a much larger clone is one base off. The V call is TRBV29-1, the J call TRBJ2-7, with D possibly TRBD2 on 7 matching bases. The CDR3 spans 12 residues. With 6 bases removed from V and 3 bases from J, the gap between germline ends came to 12 bases. Germline CDR1 and CDR2: SQVTM and ANQGSEA. In DNA form, the CDR3 reads TGCAGCGTGGGCGGGGGCCACTACGAGCAGTACTTC. Amino acid sequence: CSVGGGHYEQYF.

This chain uses TRBV13 with TRBJ1-1; maybe TRBD1 (5 bases). V shed 5 bases and J shed 3 bases, with 13 bases lying between them. The CDR3 has 14 residues. Looked up from germline, CDR1 is PRHDT and CDR2 is FYEKMQ (reference sequence). In DNA form, the CDR3 reads TGTGCCAGCAGCCCACAGGTGGTAGACACTGAAGCTTTCTTT. It specifies CASSPQVVDTEAFF.

J is TRBJ1-5 and V is TRBV6-5; D gene unclear. V lost 8 bases to trimming and J lost 2 bases, with 19 bases between them. CDR1 is MNHEY and CDR2 is SVGAGI in the germline V gene. CDR3 length: 16 residues. The CDR3 loop reads CASQPWVSIGNQPQHF. The CDR3 DNA follows: TGTGCCAGCCAACCGTGGGTGTCGATAGGCAATCAGCCCCAGCATTTT.

This rearrangement joins TRBV6-5 to TRBJ2-7; D gene uncertain. The CDR3 runs to 14 residues. CDR1 and CDR2 from the germline V gene are MNHEY and SVGAGI. The V end lost 10 bases, the J end lost 1 base, and 17 bases lay between the germline ends. CDR3 in amino acids: CAIKVESESYEQYF. The CDR3 DNA follows: TGTGCCATTAAAGTAGAAAGCGAGTCCTACGAGCAGTACTTC.

The chain uses TRBV30 and TRBJ2-4, with D unresolved. CDR3 size: 14 residues. Germline CDR1 is GTSNPN and CDR2 is SVGIG (reference sequence). The ends were cut back, 3 bases at V and 1 base at J, with 10 bases in the middle. CDR3: CAWRSFRAKNIQYF. The CDR3 coding sequence is TGTGCCTGGAGGTCGTTCCGGGCCAAAAACATTCAGTACTTC.

The chain recombines TRBV6-5 with TRBJ2-5, with 10 positions matching TRBD2. The J call is uncertain, as TRBJ2-1 better fits the DNA end. In germline, CDR1 is MNHEY, CDR2 SVGAGI. The CDR3 is 17 amino acids. CDR3 amino acids: CASSYPSLAGDYNEQFF. The CDR3 region has the DNA TGTGCCAGCAGTTACCCCAGCCTAGCGGGAGATTACAATGAGCAGTTCTTC.

The gene calls are TRBV5-4 and TRBJ1-1; D uncertain. Germline V gene sequence: CDR1 SGHNT, CDR2 YYREEE (reference sequence). The CDR3 contains 12 residues. V gave up 3 bases and J gave up 6 bases, with 9 bases separating them. DNA of the CDR3: TGTGCCAGCAGCTCCAGAATGTCTGAAGCTTTCTTT. Its protein product is CASSSRMSEAFF.

This chain links TRBV11-3 with TRBJ2-2; D is perhaps TRBD1 or TRBD2 (5 bases each). V was shortened by 7 bases and J by 3 bases, with 15 bases between the two germline ends. The germline V gene has CDR1 SGHNT and CDR2 YENEEA. The CDR3 has 15 residues. CDR3 loop: CASTERDPHTGELFF. CDR3 in DNA: TGTGCCAGCACCGAAAGGGACCCCCACACCGGGGAGCTGTTTTTT.

The V gene is TRBV27, the J gene TRBJ2-5, with D tentatively TRBD1 or TRBD2 (5 bases each). Germline CDR1 is MNHEY and CDR2 is SMNVEV (reference sequence). V shed 6 bases and J shed 1 base, with 18 bases lying between them. The CDR3 consists of 16 residues. The CDR3 spells CASRPGPRPLQETQYF. The CDR3 nucleotides are TGTGCCAGCAGACCGGGACCCCGACCGCTCCAAGAGACCCAGTACTTC.

This chain connects TRBV28 to TRBJ1-6, with TRBD1 matching 7 bases. This CDR3 is built from 15 residues. V was pared by 6 bases and J by 7 bases, with 9 bases of the junction left unmatched. CDR1 is MDHEN, CDR2 SYDVKM, per germline. DNA for the CDR3: TGTGCCAGCAGCGGACGGGGGACAGTAAATTCACCCCTCCACTTT. Its protein is CASSGRGTVNSPLHF.

This clonotype is labeled as medium-sized (0.01 to 0.1%). Written as DNA, the CDR3 is TGCAGCACCCGGGGGGTCACCGGGGAGCTGTTTTTT. Encoded protein: CSTRGVTGELFF. The chain uses TRBV29-1 and TRBJ2-2; 7 bases line up with TRBD2. Germline V lookup: CDR1 SQVTM, CDR2 ANQGSEA. The CDR3 sequence is 12 residues long. The V segment lost 8 bases and the J segment 4 bases; nucleotides outside the gene matches: 4.

The chain recombines TRBV6-2 or TRBV6-3 with TRBJ2-1, with 10 bases identical to TRBD2. The CDR3 spans 15 residues. V shed 6 bases, J shed 5 bases, and the junction held 7 bases outside the gene matches. Germline V lookup: CDR1 MNHEY, CDR2 SVGEGT. The chain's CDR3 is CASRRRAGGNNEQFF. The CDR3, as DNA: TGTGCCAGCAGACGAAGAGCGGGAGGGAACAATGAGCAGTTCTTC.

The rearrangement joins TRBV24-1 to TRBJ2-1; tentative D call: TRBD1 (5 bases). The CDR3 consists of 14 residues. Germline CDR1 KGHDR, CDR2 SFDVKD. Trimming cost V 3 bases and J 4 bases, with 9 bases left between them. As DNA, the CDR3 is TGTGCCACCAGTGATGAGACAGAGTACAATGAGCAGTTCTTC. It codes for CATSDETEYNEQFF.

This clonotype was seen a few times. V usage is TRBV19 and J usage is TRBJ2-7, with TRBD1 matching over 10 bases. V trimming: 9 bases; J trimming: 1 base; junction bases outside the gene matches: 6. The CDR3 runs to 14 residues. Germline loops: CDR1 LNHDA, CDR2 SQIVND (reference sequence). The CDR3 here is CASPGTGESYEQYF. DNA for the CDR3: TGTGCCAGCCCCGGGACAGGGGAATCCTACGAGCAGTACTTC.